The 30 T cell receptor beta chains below were found in one sample sequenced in a study of technical replicates of blood from a few donors. Clones were read by immunoSEQ multiplex PCR, and TCRdb kept only the in-frame ones, dropping some. The data hold tens of thousands of clones, with roughly 90% observed a single time. The sequencing input was T cells isolated from PBMCs. Receptor source: a human donor in good health.

The CDR3 DNA follows: TGTGCCAGCAGTTACTCATCGGGAAATGGACAGCCCCAGCATTTT. Amino acid sequence: CASSYSSGNGQPQHF. V gene TRBV6-5 combines with J gene TRBJ1-5; D uncertain. Deletions cut 0 bases from V and 7 bases from J, with 13 bases between. The CDR3 is 15 residues long. From germline, CDR1 is MNHEY and CDR2 SVGAGI.

This clone has only a few counts. This chain links TRBV30 with TRBJ1-1; D uncertain. The CDR3 length is 12 residues. Looked up from germline, CDR1 is GTSNPN and CDR2 is SVGIG (reference sequence). Trimming pared 1 base from V and 6 bases from J, leaving 9 bases between. The CDR3 loop is CAWSALRPEAFF. DNA for the CDR3: TGTGCCTGGAGTGCCTTGAGGCCTGAAGCTTTCTTT.

The chain has TRBV4-3 and TRBJ2-3; D is ambiguous. CDR1 is LGHNA and CDR2 is YSLEER in the germline V gene. V lost 0 bases, J lost 0 bases, and 4 bases lay in between. CDR3 length equals 14 residues. CDR3 loop: CASSQEGSTDTQYF. In DNA, the CDR3 is TGCGCCAGCAGCCAAGAGGGCAGCACAGATACGCAGTATTTT.

The genes are TRBV18 and TRBJ1-2; D is ambiguous. The V gene's germline CDR1 is KGHSH and CDR2 LQKENI. V gave up 3 bases and J gave up 5 bases, with 10 bases separating them. The CDR3 runs 13 residues. The CDR3 sequence: CASSPSPGYGYTF. The CDR3 DNA is TGTGCCAGCTCACCGTCGCCGGGATATGGCTACACCTTC.

This chain uses TRBV7-3 with TRBJ2-5; D might be TRBD1 (5 bases). Trimming took off 6 bases at V and 1 base at J, with 9 bases between the two ends. The V gene's germline CDR1 is SGHTA and CDR2 FQGTGA. The CDR3 covers 13 residues. CDR3 bases: TGTGCCAGCAGTTATCAGGGCCAAGAGACCCAGTACTTC. Translated, it gives CASSYQGQETQYF.

This chain connects TRBV29-1 to TRBJ2-7; D is perhaps TRBD1 (6 bases). The CDR3 sequence is 16 residues long. Trimming stripped 5 bases from V and 4 bases from J, with 24 bases between. Germline lookup yields CDR1 SQVTM and CDR2 ANQGSEA. The CDR3 reads CSVPDPQGRTAYEQYF. CDR3 in DNA: TGCAGCGTTCCTGACCCACAGGGCCGGACCGCGTACGAGCAGTACTTC.

This clone came up once. CDR3 nucleotide sequence: TGTGCCAGCAGCCCACGGGGGAACTCCTACAATGAGCAGTTCTTC. Protein: CASSPRGNSYNEQFF. The rearrangement joins TRBV7-9 to TRBJ2-1; maybe TRBD2 (6 bases). Germline loops: CDR1 SEHNR, CDR2 FQNEAQ (reference sequence). This CDR3 has 15 amino acids. Trimming pared 5 bases from V and 0 bases from J, leaving 11 bases between.

The chain couples TRBV28 to TRBJ2-2; possibly TRBD1 for D (7 bases). The germline gives CDR1 MDHEN, CDR2 SYDVKM. V was pared by 7 bases and J by 4 bases, with 13 bases between. The CDR3 runs 14 residues. In nucleotides, the CDR3 is TGTGCCAGCACCCAGGGGGGTGGCACCGGGGAGCTGTTTTTT. Amino acid sequence: CASTQGGGTGELFF. The full variable domain, its missing parts supplied by reference TRBV28 and TRBJ2-2, is DVKVTQSSRYLVKRTGEKVFLECVQDMDHENMFWYRQDPGLGLRLIYFSYDVKMKEKGDIPEGYSVSREKKERFSLILESASTNQTSMYLCASTQGGGTGELFFGEGSRLTVL.

This chain uses TRBV7-2 with TRBJ1-1; TRBD1 matches 8 bases. Losses at the gene ends were 8 bases for V and 4 bases for J; bases not matched to a gene: 21. The CDR3 covers 18 residues. Germline loops: CDR1 SGHTA, CDR2 FQGNSA. CDR3 DNA sequence: TGTGCCAGCGAAGTTAGTCTCCTCGCAACAGGGGGAAGCACTGAAGCTTTCTTT. It encodes CASEVSLLATGGSTEAFF.

The chain is built from TRBV30 and TRBJ2-2; 7 bases are shared with TRBD2. Looked up from germline, CDR1 is GTSNPN and CDR2 is SVGIG (reference sequence). The CDR3 consists of 15 residues. V shed 2 bases, J shed 4 bases, and the junction held 7 bases outside the gene matches. CDR3: CAWSSGGNPTGELFF. The CDR3 DNA reads TGTGCCTGGAGTTCGGGAGGTAACCCCACCGGGGAGCTGTTTTTT.

The chain links TRBV9 to TRBJ2-7; 11 bases fit TRBD1. This CDR3 spans 15 amino acids. The junction had 6 bases not matched to a gene; V was cut back by 1 base and J by 6 bases. Germline CDR1 is SGDLS and CDR2 is YYNGEE. The CDR3 protein is CASSVSGQGAVEQYF. CDR3 nucleotide sequence: TGTGCCAGCAGCGTATCCGGACAGGGGGCCGTCGAGCAGTACTTC.

The chain couples TRBV11-3 to TRBJ2-3, with D possibly matching TRBD2 (6 bases). Germline values: CDR1 SGHNT, CDR2 YENEEA. The CDR3 has 14 amino acids. V was pared by 3 bases and J by 6 bases, with 13 bases between. The CDR3 nucleotides read TGTGCCAGCAGCTTGTTTCGCGGGACTGATACGCAGTATTTT. Protein product: CASSLFRGTDTQYF.

The chain recombines TRBV10-3 with TRBJ2-3; 8 nucleotides match TRBD1. The germline V gene encodes CDR1 ENHRY and CDR2 SYGVKD. The CDR3 runs to 16 residues. The trim removed 6 bases at V and 1 base at J, leaving 9 bases unmatched. The CDR3 DNA follows: TGTGCCATCAGGGTCATTGGACAGGGTCGCACAGATACGCAGTATTTT. Its protein is CAIRVIGQGRTDTQYF.

The gene calls are TRBV7-9 and TRBJ2-3; possibly TRBD2 for D (6 bases). The CDR3 length is 14 residues. The V and J ends lost 3 bases and 0 bases respectively, with 7 bases between them. CDR1 and CDR2 (germline): SEHNR, FQNEAQ (reference sequence). The CDR3 DNA sequence: TGTGCCAGCAGCTTGGGGACTAGCACAGATACGCAGTATTTT. This translates into CASSLGTSTDTQYF.

The gene calls are TRBV5-8 and TRBJ1-1, with 8 nucleotides matching TRBD1. The junction had 11 bases not matched to a gene; V was cut back by 0 bases and J by 1 base. Germline lookup yields CDR1 SGHTS and CDR2 YDEGEE. The CDR3 runs to 18 residues. DNA of the CDR3: TGTGCCAGCAGCTTGGAACCGGACAGGGATACGTCGAACACTGAAGCTTTCTTT. Residues: CASSLEPDRDTSNTEAFF.

This clone appeared once. The chain couples TRBV6-5 to TRBJ2-5; D is ambiguous. This CDR3 has 15 amino acids. From germline, CDR1 is MNHEY and CDR2 SVGAGI. V was shortened by 4 bases and J by 2 bases, with 14 bases between the two germline ends. CDR3 amino acids: CASSFYGALQETQYF. The CDR3 DNA sequence: TGTGCCAGCAGTTTTTACGGAGCTCTTCAAGAGACCCAGTACTTC.

The genes are TRBV19 and TRBJ2-7; TRBD1 agrees at 11 bases. There are 13 residues in the CDR3. Trimming at V came to 9 bases and at J to 6 bases, leaving 7 bases not matched to a gene. Germline loops: CDR1 LNHDA, CDR2 SQIVND (reference sequence). CDR3 coding DNA: TGTGCCAGCAGACGGGACAGGGGGAGCGAGCAGTACTTC. This translates into CASRRDRGSEQYF.

This chain connects TRBV7-9 to TRBJ2-2; D is unresolved. The V gene's germline CDR1 is SEHNR and CDR2 FQNEAQ (reference sequence). V was pared by 3 bases and J by 7 bases, with 6 bases between. The length of the CDR3 is 12 residues. In DNA, the CDR3 is TGTGCCAGCAGCTTTCAAATCGGGGAGCTGTTTTTT. Its translation: CASSFQIGELFF. The full variable domain, in which reference TRBV7-9 and TRBJ2-2 provide the parts outside the CDR3, is DTGVSQNPRHKITKRGQNVTFRCDPISEHNRLYWYRQTLGQGPEFLTYFQNEAQLEKSRLLSDRFSAERPKGSFSTLEIQRTEQGDSAMYLCASSFQIGELFFGEGSRLTVL.

The CDR3 DNA reads TGTGCCAGTAGTATCGCGGGAGGGCGTAATGAGCAGTTCTTC. It is translated as CASSIAGGRNEQFF. The chain couples TRBV19 to TRBJ2-1, with 9 bases that match TRBD2. J gave up 7 bases and V 3 bases, and 4 bases lay outside the gene matches. This CDR3 spans 14 amino acids. CDR1 and CDR2 (germline): LNHDA, SQIVND (reference sequence).

The chain combines TRBV5-1 with TRBJ2-1; the D is unclear. Trimming removed 0 bases from V and 5 bases from J, with 6 bases in between. CDR1 is SGHRS, CDR2 YFSETQ, per germline. The CDR3 is made up of 13 amino acids. CDR3 bases: TGCGCCAGCAGCTTGGACCCGGACAATGAGCAGTTCTTC. Its protein is CASSLDPDNEQFF.

This rearrangement joins TRBV4-2 to TRBJ2-1; 8 bases line up with TRBD2. J gave up 1 base and V 3 bases, and 5 bases lay outside the gene matches. This CDR3 is built from 16 residues. Germline CDR1 and CDR2: LGHNA and YNFKEQ. The CDR3 is CASSQEAGASYNEQFF. The CDR3 nucleotides are TGTGCCAGCAGCCAGGAAGCGGGAGCGTCCTACAATGAGCAGTTCTTC.

The chain employs TRBV2 and TRBJ2-6, with 7 bases aligning to TRBD1. The CDR3 spans 15 residues. CDR1 and CDR2 from the germline V gene are SNHLY and FYNNEI. J lost 2 bases, V lost 7 bases, and 5 bases had no gene match. For the CDR3, the DNA is TGTGCCAGCACTCCCGACAGGGCTGGGGCCAACGTCCTGACTTTC. Translated, it gives CASTPDRAGANVLTF.

This clone was seen more than once but under ten times. The gene calls are TRBV19 and TRBJ1-1; the D is unclear. The germline CDR1 and CDR2 sequences are LNHDA and SQIVND (reference sequence). Between the trimmed V and J ends, which lost 3 bases and 10 bases, there was a span of 9 bases. The CDR3 sequence is 11 residues long. The CDR3 reads CASSIRLGAFF. DNA of the CDR3: TGTGCCAGTAGTATCAGGCTGGGAGCTTTCTTT. The full variable domain, in which reference TRBV19 and TRBJ1-1 provide the parts outside the CDR3, is DGGITQSPKYLFRKEGQNVTLSCEQNLNHDAMYWYRQDPGQGLRLIYYSQIVNDFQKGDIAEGYSVSREKKESFPLTVTSAQKNPTAFYLCASSIRLGAFFGQGTRLTVV.

V and J are TRBV30 and TRBJ1-2; D perhaps matches TRBD1 (5 bases). This CDR3 region has 13 residues. Trimming cost V 0 bases and J 8 bases, with 13 bases left between them. In germline, CDR1 is GTSNPN, CDR2 SVGIG (reference sequence). The CDR3 DNA sequence: TGTGCCTGGAGTGTACCAGGGTCGCCCGGCTACACCTTC. Amino acid sequence: CAWSVPGSPGYTF. Full variable domain (remainder filled in from reference TRBV30 and TRBJ1-2): SQTIHQWPATLVQPVGSPLSLECTVEGTSNPNLYWYRQAAGRGLQLLFYSVGIGQISSEVPQNLSASRPQDRQFILSSKKLLLSDSGFYLCAWSVPGSPGYTFGSGTRLTVV.

V usage is TRBV2 and J usage is TRBJ1-6; D ambiguous. The CDR3 runs to 15 residues. With 3 bases removed from V and 0 bases from J, the gap between germline ends came to 6 bases. Germline assignment: CDR1 SNHLY and CDR2 FYNNEI. The CDR3 here is CASSEPGSYNSPLHF. CDR3 nucleotide sequence: TGTGCCAGCAGTGAGCCAGGCTCCTATAATTCACCCCTCCACTTT.

The V gene is TRBV28, the J gene TRBJ2-7, with 9 bases identical to TRBD2. V dropped 5 bases and J dropped 0; count of bases not matched to a gene: 5. Germline V gives CDR1 MDHEN, CDR2 SYDVKM. The CDR3 runs 15 residues. The DNA of the CDR3 is TGTGCCAGCAGTCCGACTAGCGGAGGCTCCTACGAGCAGTACTTC. This sequence encodes CASSPTSGGSYEQYF.

The rearrangement links TRBV5-8 to TRBJ1-1; D ambiguous. Trimming pared 2 bases from V and 3 bases from J, leaving 11 bases between. The CDR3 consists of 14 residues. Germline V CDR1 and CDR2: SGHTS, YDEGEE. For the CDR3, the DNA is TGTGCCAGCAGCTTTGTGGCGGAGTACACTGAAGCTTTCTTT. As protein: CASSFVAEYTEAFF. The full variable domain, in which reference TRBV5-8 and TRBJ1-1 provide the parts outside the CDR3, is EAGVTQSPTHLIKTRGQQATLRCSPISGHTSVYWYQQALGLGLQFLLWYDEGEERNRGNFPPRFSGRQFPNYSSELNVNALELEDSALYLCASSFVAEYTEAFFGQGTRLTVV.

The chain links TRBV30 to TRBJ1-5; TRBD1 might be the D (6 bases). Trimming took 4 bases from V and 4 from J, leaving 11 bases between them. Germline V gene data show CDR1 as GTSNPN and CDR2 as SVGIG (reference sequence). The CDR3 loop spans 13 amino acids. CDR3 nucleotide sequence: TGTGCCTGGACGGGGGGCGAAAATCAGCCCCAGCATTTT. It specifies CAWTGGENQPQHF.

This rearrangement joins TRBV2 to TRBJ1-4; 10 nucleotides align to TRBD1. The CDR3 spans 14 residues. The V gene end was trimmed by 4 bases and the J gene end by 10 bases; junction bases not matched to a gene: 6. The germline V gene has CDR1 SNHLY and CDR2 FYNNEI. The CDR3 loop is CASSAAGTGAKLFF. The CDR3, as DNA: TGTGCCAGCAGTGCAGCCGGGACAGGGGCAAAACTGTTTTTT.

The chain combines TRBV6-1 with TRBJ1-5; D might be TRBD1 (6 bases). V gave up 4 bases and J gave up 2 bases, with 6 bases separating them. The CDR3 is made up of 13 amino acids. The V gene's germline CDR1 is MNHNS and CDR2 SASEGT. The CDR3 here is CASSAGGNQPQHF. The CDR3 nucleotides read TGTGCCAGCAGTGCAGGGGGCAATCAGCCCCAGCATTTT.